This TCR beta chain was found in a study of blood T cell repertoires in COVID-19. Study overall: Samples taken during acute and convalescent COVID-19 were collected in the United States, Italy and Spain.

Data came from immunoSEQ multiplex PCR; TCRdb stores just in-frame clones and leaves some out. In the table there are about 130,000 clones, approximately 87% of which are singletons. Germline CDR1 and CDR2: GTSNPN and SVGIG (reference sequence). The CDR3 length is 13 residues. The V and J ends lost 5 bases and 4 bases, in that order; junction bases with no gene match: 5. This TCR was recovered from a man in his fifties or sixties with active COVID-19. Specimen: peripheral blood. This sequence joins TRBV30 and TRBJ1-2; 9 bases agree with TRBD1. The CDR3 nucleotides read TGTGCCTGGGGGGTGGACAGGGGCTATGGCTACACCTTC. It codes for CAWGVDRGYGYTF.